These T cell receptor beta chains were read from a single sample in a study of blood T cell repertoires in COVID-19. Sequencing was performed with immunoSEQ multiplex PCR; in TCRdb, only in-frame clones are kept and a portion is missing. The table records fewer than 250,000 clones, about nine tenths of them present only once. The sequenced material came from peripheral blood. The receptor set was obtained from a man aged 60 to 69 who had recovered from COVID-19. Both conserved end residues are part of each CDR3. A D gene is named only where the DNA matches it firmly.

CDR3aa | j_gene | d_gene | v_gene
CASSHRGQSYNEQFF | TRBJ2-1 | TRBD1 | TRBV3-1/TRBV3-2
CASSPKQPGQSFPDTQYF | TRBJ2-3 | - | TRBV18
CASRYQRGGRNTGELFF | TRBJ2-2 | TRBD2 | TRBV19
CASSLLLQLAGGSYYEQYF | TRBJ2-7 | TRBD2 | TRBV7-2
CASSSRTGTYEQYF | TRBJ2-7 | TRBD1 | TRBV5-5
CASSYRDRTRGAFF | TRBJ1-1 | - | TRBV6-5
CASSIVPTGAYGYTF | TRBJ1-2 | TRBD1 | TRBV19
CAISERGTSGRREQYF | TRBJ2-7 | TRBD2 | TRBV10-3
CASSLFLRPQHF | TRBJ1-5 | - | TRBV28
CASSEDRSSGNTIYF | TRBJ1-3 | - | TRBV18
CASSLAGGPYEQYF | TRBJ2-7 | - | TRBV11-1
CASIPRENTGELFF | TRBJ2-2 | - | TRBV6-6
CASSYLWTDNQPQHF | TRBJ1-5 | - | TRBV6-6
CASSPSRYEQYF | TRBJ2-7 | - | TRBV11-1
CASSAQGRSGGYTF | TRBJ1-2 | TRBD1 | TRBV19
CASKLDRGNYGYTF | TRBJ1-2 | TRBD1 | TRBV6-4
CASSLLGAGGLETQYF | TRBJ2-5 | TRBD1 | TRBV11-2